Shown below are 14 T cell receptor beta chains from a single sample sequenced in a study of blood T cell repertoires in COVID-19. Sequenced by immunoSEQ multiplex PCR; TCRdb stores in-frame clones only, minus some. Of 220,000 or so clones in the sample, roughly 80% were seen once. Sequencing used PBMCs or T cells enriched from blood (not recorded which). The receptors shown here come from a woman between 40 and 50 years old with acute COVID-19.

This chain links TRBV6-5 with TRBJ1-2; D possibly corresponds to TRBD1 (5 bases). CDR3 length equals 16 residues. V was trimmed by 2 bases and J by 10 bases, leaving 23 bases between them. Germline V lookup: CDR1 MNHEY, CDR2 SVGAGI. The CDR3 DNA sequence: TGTGCCAGCAGTTACGAAAAAGGCAGGGCAGTTATTGACTACACCTTC. Translated, it gives CASSYEKGRAVIDYTF.

The V and J genes are TRBV20-1 and TRBJ1-2, with D unresolved. Germline CDR1 is DFQATT and CDR2 is SNEGSKA (reference sequence). With 6 bases removed from V and 8 bases from J, the gap between germline ends came to 10 bases. The CDR3 is 10 residues long. The CDR3: CSARHGGYTF. CDR3 nucleotides: TGCAGTGCCCGTCACGGGGGCTACACCTTC.

This clone has only a few counts. The CDR3 region has the DNA TGTGCCAGTAGTATAGGCCTACTAAATTCACCCCTCCACTTT. Its protein is CASSIGLLNSPLHF. This rearrangement joins TRBV19 to TRBJ1-6; D is ambiguous. Trimming removed 1 base from V and 7 bases from J, with 8 bases in between. CDR3 length equals 14 residues. From germline, CDR1 is LNHDA and CDR2 SQIVND (reference sequence).

J is TRBJ2-1 and V is TRBV11-3; 8 positions agree with TRBD2. This CDR3 has 14 residues. Germline lookup yields CDR1 SGHNT and CDR2 YENEEA. V gave up 1 base and J gave up 7 bases; unmatched junction bases: 3. For the CDR3, the DNA is TGTGCCAGCAGCTTAGCGGGAGGGGGTAATGAGCAGTTCTTC. Protein: CASSLAGGGNEQFF.

V gene TRBV27 combines with J gene TRBJ1-1, with D hard to call. V was shortened by 5 bases and J by 1 base, with 11 bases between the two germline ends. Germline V CDR1 and CDR2: MNHEY, SMNVEV (reference sequence). The CDR3 spans 14 residues. The CDR3 DNA is TGTGCCAGCAGTCCGTTATCACAGAACACTGAAGCTTTCTTT. Translation: CASSPLSQNTEAFF.

This chain connects TRBV10-2 to TRBJ2-1; 8 bases are shared with TRBD2. Germline CDR1 WSHSY, CDR2 SAAADI. The CDR3 totals 15 residues. The V and J ends lost 6 bases and 10 bases, in that order; junction bases with no gene match: 14. The CDR3: CASRGTSGGRGEQFF. In DNA, the CDR3 is TGCGCCAGCAGGGGGACTAGTGGAGGGAGGGGCGAGCAGTTCTTC.

This sequence joins TRBV9 and TRBJ2-3, with D perhaps TRBD2 (7 bases). The germline V gene has CDR1 SGDLS and CDR2 YYNGEE. The CDR3 extends over 15 amino acids. Trimming took 0 bases from V and 4 from J, leaving 12 bases between them. The CDR3: CASSVGGGGPDTQYF. As DNA, the CDR3 is TGTGCCAGCAGCGTAGGGGGCGGGGGCCCAGATACGCAGTATTTT.

CDR3 sequence reads: CASSLGGGRNEQFF. CDR3 nucleotide sequence: TGTGCCAGCAGCTTGGGTGGGGGCCGCAATGAGCAGTTCTTC. The chain has TRBV5-4 and TRBJ2-1; TRBD1 might be the D (6 bases). CDR1 and CDR2 from the germline V gene are SGHNT and YYREEE (reference sequence). Trimming cost V 0 bases and J 6 bases, with 10 bases left between them. This CDR3 comprises 14 residues.

The CDR3 spells CASSFLPRYMNTEAFF. CDR3 coding DNA: TGTGCCAGCAGTTTCCTACCTCGATATATGAACACTGAAGCTTTCTTT. The chain recombines TRBV28 with TRBJ1-1; the D is unclear. The CDR3 runs 16 residues. V lost 3 bases to trimming and J lost 0 bases, with 14 bases between them. Germline V CDR1 and CDR2: MDHEN, SYDVKM. The full variable domain, its missing parts supplied by reference TRBV28 and TRBJ1-1, is DVKVTQSSRYLVKRTGEKVFLECVQDMDHENMFWYRQDPGLGLRLIYFSYDVKMKEKGDIPEGYSVSREKKERFSLILESASTNQTSMYLCASSFLPRYMNTEAFFGQGTRLTVV.

The table lists this clone with a count of one. The chain links TRBV4-2 to TRBJ1-6, with D perhaps matching TRBD1 (6 bases). V was pared by 5 bases and J by 8 bases, with 16 bases between. Germline CDR1 LGHNA, CDR2 YNFKEQ. This CDR3 has 15 amino acids. The CDR3 region is CASSETGFSYSPLHF. For the CDR3, the DNA is TGTGCCAGCAGCGAAACAGGGTTTAGTTATTCACCCCTCCACTTT.

This sequence joins TRBV4-3 and TRBJ1-2; no definite D call. Germline V CDR1 and CDR2: LGHNA, YSLEER. The CDR3 totals 17 residues. The V gene lost 3 bases and the J gene lost 4 bases, with 21 bases spanning the gap. The CDR3 DNA follows: TGCGCCAGCAGCCAGGGGATAAAGGGTGGAGGTCTCTATGGCTACACCTTC. The encoded protein is CASSQGIKGGGLYGYTF.

The genes are TRBV28 and TRBJ1-4; tentatively, D is TRBD1 (6 bases). The ends were cut back, 5 bases at V and 3 bases at J, with 13 bases in the middle. The V gene's germline CDR1 is MDHEN and CDR2 SYDVKM. The CDR3 consists of 15 residues. Here the CDR3 reads CASSLTGRANEKLFF. The DNA of the CDR3 is TGTGCCAGCAGTCTCACAGGGAGGGCTAATGAAAAACTGTTTTTT.

This sequence joins TRBV18 and TRBJ1-2; 9 nucleotides line up with TRBD1. This CDR3 has 16 amino acids. V lost 2 bases, J lost 5 bases, and 9 bases stayed unmatched. CDR1 KGHSH and CDR2 LQKENI come from the germline V gene. CDR3 nucleotide sequence: TGTGCCAGCTCACCATCGGGACAGGGAACAGAGTATGGCTACACCTTC. As protein: CASSPSGQGTEYGYTF.

V is TRBV25-1 and J is TRBJ1-1, with D tentatively TRBD1 (5 bases). CDR3 length equals 16 residues. V lost 1 base, J lost 1 base, and 13 bases lay in between. The germline gives CDR1 MGHDK, CDR2 SYGVNS. CDR3 DNA sequence: TGTGCCAGCAGTGAATTTCCTCTTGACAGGAACACTGAAGCTTTCTTT. Residues: CASSEFPLDRNTEAFF.